This TCR beta chain was obtained from a study of T cells expressing NK-cell markers. Study summary: Each TCR beta repertoire originated in sorted T cells that were CD3+CD56+NKG2C+, CD3+CD56+NKG2C- or CD3+CD56-NKG2C+. Study-wide findings and caveats: Questions lingered over whether expanded NKG2C+ T cell clones were HCMV-specific. Among several donors, these clonotypes also ranked first in the CD3+CD56-NKG2C+ fraction.

With respect to this clonotype: Its target is not known.

Germline CDR1 is SGHRS and CDR2 is YFSETQ. The CDR3 runs 13 residues. UMI-tagged 5'RACE template switching yielded the TCR beta cDNA. After re-calling the 5' RACE reads, TCRdb lists one entry per CDR3 protein, DNA absent. The sample data list roughly 150,000 distinct CDR3 sequences. The chain combines TRBV5-1 with TRBJ1-6; TCRdb picks TRBD1, but there is no DNA to check that call. The TCR sequence derives from a woman aged 18 to 75 in good health. The sequenced sample was blood T cells: a sorted CD56 or NKG2C T cell subset, CD4+ or CD8+ T cells, or bulk PBMC T cells (not recorded which). The CDR3 spells CASSPTGGSPLHF.